The T cell receptor (beta chain) described here comes from a study of T cell clonotyping in hematopoietic cell transplantation. Notes on the study in general: Pathologically expanded recipient clonotypes increased progressively from day 30 to day 180 as diversity fell. CD4 and CD8 repertoire contributions could not be separated without sorting. Higher Inverse Simpson Index values in graft donor and pretransplant recipient predicted broader posttransplant TCR diversity. At the given depth, recipient repertoires were over 97% de novo clonotypes.

On this clone: The antigen is not known.

Repertoires were generated with immunoSEQ multiplex PCR, while TCRdb's copy carries only in-frame clones and drops some. This sample has 15,000 to 20,000 clones, with 75% to 90% found just once. The CDR3 totals 14 residues. CDR1 is MNHEY and CDR2 is SVGAGI in the germline V gene. Between the trimmed V and J ends, which lost 6 bases and 0 bases, there was a span of 10 bases. V usage is TRBV6-5 and J usage is TRBJ2-3; TRBD1 or TRBD2 may be the D gene (5 bases each). The receptor's source is a woman aged 40 to 49 in good health. Some clones in this sample may be carry-over from other donors' samples. Material for sequencing was peripheral blood mononuclear cells. This CDR3 reads CASSLRDSTDTQYF. The CDR3 DNA reads TGTGCCAGCAGCCTCCGGGACAGCACAGATACGCAGTATTTT.